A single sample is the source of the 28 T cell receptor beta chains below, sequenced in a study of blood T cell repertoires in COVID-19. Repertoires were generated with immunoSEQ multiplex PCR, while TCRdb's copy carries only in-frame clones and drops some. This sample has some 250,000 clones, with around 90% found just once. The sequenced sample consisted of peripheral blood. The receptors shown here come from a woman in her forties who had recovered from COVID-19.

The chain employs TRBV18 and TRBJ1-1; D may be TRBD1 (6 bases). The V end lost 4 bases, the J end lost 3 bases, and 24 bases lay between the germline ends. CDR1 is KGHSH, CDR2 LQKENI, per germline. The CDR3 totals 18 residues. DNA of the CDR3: TGTGCCAGCTCACAACTGGCCGGGGGGGCCCACCCGGACACTGAAGCTTTCTTT. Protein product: CASSQLAGGAHPDTEAFF.

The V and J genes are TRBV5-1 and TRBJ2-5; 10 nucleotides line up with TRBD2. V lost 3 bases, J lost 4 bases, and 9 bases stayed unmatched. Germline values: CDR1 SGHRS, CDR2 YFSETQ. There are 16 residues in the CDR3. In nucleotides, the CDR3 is TGCGCCAGCAGCTCCTCCCGGCTAGCGGGAGTAGAGACCCAGTACTTC. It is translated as CASSSSRLAGVETQYF.

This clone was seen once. The CDR3 loop reads CASSSDRDNEQFF. In DNA, the CDR3 is TGCGCCAGCAGCTCCGACAGGGACAATGAGCAGTTCTTC. The gene calls are TRBV5-1 and TRBJ2-1; 7 nucleotides align to TRBD1. Germline assignment: CDR1 SGHRS and CDR2 YFSETQ. The V gene end was trimmed by 3 bases and the J gene end by 5 bases; junction bases not matched to a gene: 2. This CDR3 comprises 13 residues.

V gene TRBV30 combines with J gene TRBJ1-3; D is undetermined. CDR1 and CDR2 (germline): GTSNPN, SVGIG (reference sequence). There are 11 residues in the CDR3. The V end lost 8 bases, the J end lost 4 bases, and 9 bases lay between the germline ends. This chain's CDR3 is CAGARGNTIYF. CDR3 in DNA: TGTGCCGGAGCAAGGGGAAACACCATATATTTT. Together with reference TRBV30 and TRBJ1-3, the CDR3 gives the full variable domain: SQTIHQWPATLVQPVGSPLSLECTVEGTSNPNLYWYRQAAGRGLQLLFYSVGIGQISSEVPQNLSASRPQDRQFILSSKKLLLSDSGFYLCAGARGNTIYFGEGSWLTVV.

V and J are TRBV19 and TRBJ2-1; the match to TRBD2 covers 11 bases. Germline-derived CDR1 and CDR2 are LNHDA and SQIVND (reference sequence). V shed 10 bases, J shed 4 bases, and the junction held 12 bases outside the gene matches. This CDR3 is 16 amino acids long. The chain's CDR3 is CATNKKGTSGYNEQFF. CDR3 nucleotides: TGTGCCACTAACAAGAAAGGGACTAGCGGATACAATGAGCAGTTCTTC.

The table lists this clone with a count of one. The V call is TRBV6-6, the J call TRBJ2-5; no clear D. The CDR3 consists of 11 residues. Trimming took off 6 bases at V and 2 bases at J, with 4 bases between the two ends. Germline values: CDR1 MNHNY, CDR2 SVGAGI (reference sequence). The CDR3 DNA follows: TGTGCCAGCAGCCAACAAGAGACCCAGTACTTC. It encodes CASSQQETQYF.

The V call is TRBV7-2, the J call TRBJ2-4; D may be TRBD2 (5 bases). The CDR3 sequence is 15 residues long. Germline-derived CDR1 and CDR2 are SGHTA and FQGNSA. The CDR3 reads CPTGPGRRAKNIQYF. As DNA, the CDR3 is TGTCCCACTGGTCCGGGGAGAAGAGCCAAAAACATTCAGTACTTC.

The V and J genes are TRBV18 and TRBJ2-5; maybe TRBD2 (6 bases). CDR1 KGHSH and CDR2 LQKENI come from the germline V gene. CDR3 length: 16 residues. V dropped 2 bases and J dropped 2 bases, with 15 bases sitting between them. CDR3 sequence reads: CASSPVVAAGQETQYF. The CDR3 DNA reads TGTGCCAGCTCACCAGTGGTGGCGGCGGGGCAAGAGACCCAGTACTTC.

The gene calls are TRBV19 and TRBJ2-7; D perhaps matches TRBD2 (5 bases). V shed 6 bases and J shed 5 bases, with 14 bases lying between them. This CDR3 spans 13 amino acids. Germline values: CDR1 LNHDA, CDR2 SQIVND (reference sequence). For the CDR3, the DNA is TGTGCCAGTAGCCCAAACGGGATGCACGAGCAGTACTTC. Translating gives CASSPNGMHEQYF.

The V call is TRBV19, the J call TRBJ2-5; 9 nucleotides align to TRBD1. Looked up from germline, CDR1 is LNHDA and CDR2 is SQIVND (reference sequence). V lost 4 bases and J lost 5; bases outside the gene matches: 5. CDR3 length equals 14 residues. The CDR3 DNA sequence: TGTGCCAGTAGTAACCCCGGACAGGGGGAGACCCAGTACTTC. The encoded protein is CASSNPGQGETQYF.

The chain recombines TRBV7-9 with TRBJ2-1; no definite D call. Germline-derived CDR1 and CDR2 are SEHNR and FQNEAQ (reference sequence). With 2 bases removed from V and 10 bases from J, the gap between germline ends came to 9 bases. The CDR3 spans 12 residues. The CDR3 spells CASSLSLREQFF. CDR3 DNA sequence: TGTGCCAGCAGCTTATCGTTGCGGGAGCAGTTCTTC.

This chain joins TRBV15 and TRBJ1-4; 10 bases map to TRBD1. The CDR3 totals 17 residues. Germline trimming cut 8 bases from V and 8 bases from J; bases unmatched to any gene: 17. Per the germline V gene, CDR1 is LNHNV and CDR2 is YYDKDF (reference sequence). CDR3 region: CATSGDRGPHNREKLFF. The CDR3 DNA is TGTGCCACCTCCGGGGACAGGGGCCCCCACAATAGGGAAAAACTGTTTTTT.

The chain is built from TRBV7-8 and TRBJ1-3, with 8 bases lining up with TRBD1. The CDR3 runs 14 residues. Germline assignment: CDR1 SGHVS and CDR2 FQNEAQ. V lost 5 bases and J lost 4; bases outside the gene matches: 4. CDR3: CASSPQGGGNTIYF. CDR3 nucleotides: TGTGCCAGCAGCCCACAGGGGGGCGGAAACACCATATATTTT.

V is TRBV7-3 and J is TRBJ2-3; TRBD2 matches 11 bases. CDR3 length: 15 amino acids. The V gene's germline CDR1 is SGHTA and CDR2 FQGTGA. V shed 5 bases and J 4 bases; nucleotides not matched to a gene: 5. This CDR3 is CASSPLAGVADTQYF. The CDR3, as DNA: TGTGCCAGCAGCCCACTAGCGGGAGTTGCAGATACGCAGTATTTT.

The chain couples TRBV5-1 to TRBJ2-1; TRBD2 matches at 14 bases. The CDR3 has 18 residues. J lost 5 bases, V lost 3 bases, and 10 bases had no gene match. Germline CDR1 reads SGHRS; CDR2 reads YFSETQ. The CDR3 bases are TGCGCCAGCAGCTCAAACCCGACTAGCGGGAGGGAACACAATGAGCAGTTCTTC. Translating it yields CASSSNPTSGREHNEQFF.

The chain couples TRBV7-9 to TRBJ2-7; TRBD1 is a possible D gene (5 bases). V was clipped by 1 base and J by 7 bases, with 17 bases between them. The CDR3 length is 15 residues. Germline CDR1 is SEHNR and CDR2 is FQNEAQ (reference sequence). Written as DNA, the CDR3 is TGTGCCAGCAGCTTAGGGGGCCTCACGGCTCGGGAGCAGTACTTC. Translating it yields CASSLGGLTAREQYF.

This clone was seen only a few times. CDR3 protein: CASSASGGLQPQHF. In DNA form, the CDR3 reads TGTGCCAGCAGCGCCTCAGGGGGCCTGCAGCCCCAGCATTTT. The chain links TRBV11-2 to TRBJ1-5, with 8 bases that match TRBD1. The germline gives CDR1 SGHAT, CDR2 FQNNGV. With 5 bases clipped from V and 7 bases from J, the junction kept 7 bases outside the gene matches. This CDR3 is built from 14 residues. Looking up the rest from reference TRBV11-2 and TRBJ1-5 gives the full variable domain: EAGVAQSPRYKIIEKRQSVAFWCNPISGHATLYWYQQILGQGPKLLIQFQNNGVVDDSQLPKDRFSAERLKGVDSTLKIQPAKLEDSAVYLCASSASGGLQPQHFGDGTRLSIL.

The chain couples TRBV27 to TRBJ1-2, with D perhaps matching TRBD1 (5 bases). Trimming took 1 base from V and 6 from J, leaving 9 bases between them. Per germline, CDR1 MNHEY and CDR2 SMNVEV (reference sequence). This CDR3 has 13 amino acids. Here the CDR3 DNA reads TGTGCCAGCAGTTTATTCCCAGGGAATGGCTACACCTTC. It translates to CASSLFPGNGYTF.

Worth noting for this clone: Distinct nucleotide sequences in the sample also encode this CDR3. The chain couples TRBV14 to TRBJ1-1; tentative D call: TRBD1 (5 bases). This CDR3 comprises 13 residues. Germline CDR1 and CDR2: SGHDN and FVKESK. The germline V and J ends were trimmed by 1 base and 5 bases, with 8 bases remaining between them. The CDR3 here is CASSQVGGTEAFF. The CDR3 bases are TGTGCCAGCAGCCAAGTTGGGGGGACTGAAGCTTTCTTT.

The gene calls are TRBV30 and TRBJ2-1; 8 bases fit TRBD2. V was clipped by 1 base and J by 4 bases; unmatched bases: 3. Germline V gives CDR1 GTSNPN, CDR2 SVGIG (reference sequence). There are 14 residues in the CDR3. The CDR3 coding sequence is TGTGCCTGGAGTGCACTAGCGGTTTACAATGAGCAGTTCTTC. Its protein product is CAWSALAVYNEQFF.

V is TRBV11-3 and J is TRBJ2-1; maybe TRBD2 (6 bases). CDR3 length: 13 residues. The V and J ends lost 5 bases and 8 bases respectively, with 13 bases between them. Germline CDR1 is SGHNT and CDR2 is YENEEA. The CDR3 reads CASSRGWGDEQFF. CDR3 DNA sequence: TGTGCCAGCAGCCGGGGCTGGGGGGATGAGCAGTTCTTC.

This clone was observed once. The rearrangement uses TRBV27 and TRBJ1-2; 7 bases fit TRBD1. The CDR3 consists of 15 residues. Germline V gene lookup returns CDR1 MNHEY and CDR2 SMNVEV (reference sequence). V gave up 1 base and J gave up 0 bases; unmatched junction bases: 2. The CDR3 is CASSLLGTANYGYTF. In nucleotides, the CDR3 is TGTGCCAGCAGTTTATTAGGGACAGCTAACTATGGCTACACCTTC.

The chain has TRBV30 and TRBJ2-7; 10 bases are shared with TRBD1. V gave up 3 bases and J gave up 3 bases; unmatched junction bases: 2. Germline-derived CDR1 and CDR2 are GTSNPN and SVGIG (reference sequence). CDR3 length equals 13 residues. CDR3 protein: CAWRDRGFYEQYF. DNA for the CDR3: TGTGCCTGGAGGGACAGGGGGTTCTACGAGCAGTACTTC. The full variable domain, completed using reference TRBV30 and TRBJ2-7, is SQTIHQWPATLVQPVGSPLSLECTVEGTSNPNLYWYRQAAGRGLQLLFYSVGIGQISSEVPQNLSASRPQDRQFILSSKKLLLSDSGFYLCAWRDRGFYEQYFGPGTRLTVT.

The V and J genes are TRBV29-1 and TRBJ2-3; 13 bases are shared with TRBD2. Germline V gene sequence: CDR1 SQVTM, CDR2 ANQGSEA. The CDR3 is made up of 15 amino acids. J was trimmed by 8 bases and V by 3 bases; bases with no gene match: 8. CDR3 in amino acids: CSVEGLAGISSTQYF. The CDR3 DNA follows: TGCAGCGTTGAGGGACTAGCGGGGATTAGCAGTACGCAGTATTTT.

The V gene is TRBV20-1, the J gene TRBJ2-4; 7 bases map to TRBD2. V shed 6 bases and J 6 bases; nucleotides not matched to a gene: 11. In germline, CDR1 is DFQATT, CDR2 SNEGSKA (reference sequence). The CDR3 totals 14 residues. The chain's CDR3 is CSASNGLVANIQYF. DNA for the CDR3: TGCAGTGCCAGTAACGGACTAGTCGCAAACATTCAGTACTTC.

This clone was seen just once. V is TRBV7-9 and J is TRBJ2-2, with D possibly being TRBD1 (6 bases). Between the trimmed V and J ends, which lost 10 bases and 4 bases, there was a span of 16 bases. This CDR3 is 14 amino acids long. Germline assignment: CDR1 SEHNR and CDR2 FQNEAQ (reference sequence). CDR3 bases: TGTGCCACAGACCAGGGGATGGGCACCGGGGAGCTGTTTTTT. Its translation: CATDQGMGTGELFF.

The CDR3 loop reads CASSRGTGAETQYF. The CDR3, as DNA: TGTGCCAGCAGCAGGGGGACAGGGGCGGAGACCCAGTACTTC. This sequence joins TRBV5-8 and TRBJ2-5; 10 bases match TRBD1. V shed 4 bases, J shed 5 bases, and the junction held 5 bases outside the gene matches. The CDR3 consists of 14 residues. Germline V gives CDR1 SGHTS, CDR2 YDEGEE.

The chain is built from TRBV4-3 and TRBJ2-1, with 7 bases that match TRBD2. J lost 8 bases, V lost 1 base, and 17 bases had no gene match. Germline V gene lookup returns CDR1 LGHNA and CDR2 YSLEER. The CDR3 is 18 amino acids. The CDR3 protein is CASSQATLAGGYWDEQFF. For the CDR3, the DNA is TGCGCCAGCAGCCAAGCCACACTAGCCGGGGGGTACTGGGATGAGCAGTTCTTC.